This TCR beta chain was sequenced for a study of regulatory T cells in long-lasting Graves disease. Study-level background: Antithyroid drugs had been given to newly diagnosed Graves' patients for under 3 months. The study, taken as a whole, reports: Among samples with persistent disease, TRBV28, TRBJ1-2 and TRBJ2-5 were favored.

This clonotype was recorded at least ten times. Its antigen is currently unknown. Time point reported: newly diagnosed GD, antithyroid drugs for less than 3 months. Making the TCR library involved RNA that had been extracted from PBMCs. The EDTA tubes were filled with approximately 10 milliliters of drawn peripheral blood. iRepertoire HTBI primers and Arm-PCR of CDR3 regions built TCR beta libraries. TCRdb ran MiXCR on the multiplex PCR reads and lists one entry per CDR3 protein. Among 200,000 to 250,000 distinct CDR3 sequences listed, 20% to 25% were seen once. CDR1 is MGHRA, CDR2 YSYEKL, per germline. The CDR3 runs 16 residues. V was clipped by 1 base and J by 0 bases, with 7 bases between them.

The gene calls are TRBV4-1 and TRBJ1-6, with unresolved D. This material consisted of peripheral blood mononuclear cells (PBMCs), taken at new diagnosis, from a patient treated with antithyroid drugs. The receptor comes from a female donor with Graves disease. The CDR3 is CASSQVRSSYNSPLHF. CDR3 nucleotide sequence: TGCGCCAGCAGCCAAGTCAGGAGCTCCTATAATTCACCCCTCCACTTT.